Included here is one T cell receptor beta chain sequence, with context. Its antigen remains unidentified. Isolation of CD4+ naive, central memory, regulatory and stem cell-like memory cells was achieved by sorting via CD45RO/CCR7/CD25/CD127/CD95/CD27. The data derive from a study of beta chain features in type 1 diabetes. Study results and limitations: Patients and controls would be equally affected if PCR favored shorter templates. Naive, central memory and Treg TCRB repertoires appeared more alike in patients than in healthy donors. When Type 1 diabetes patients were examined, their TCRB CDR3s proved moderately but significantly shorter in all four CD4+ subsets.

The whole isolated RNA underwent reverse transcription, so sequencing captured expressed TCRB transcripts. Profiled with immunoSEQ multiplex PCR; TCRdb holds only in-frame clones, not every one. The table lists around 56,000 clones, 52% of them singletons. The CDR3 runs 11 residues. V was shortened by 6 bases and J by 5 bases, with 8 bases between the two germline ends. CDR1 LNHDA and CDR2 SQIVND come from the germline V gene (reference sequence). The V and J genes are TRBV19 and TRBJ2-7; D unclear. This TCR derives from a middle-aged woman with type 1 diabetes. Material: Tregs from blood. Written as DNA, the CDR3 is TGTGCCAGTAGGGGCCCGGACGAGCAGTACTTC. Translated, it gives CASRGPDEQYF.